The clone carrying this TCR beta chain occurred a few times. The antigen remains undetermined. Trimming took off 3 bases at V and 7 bases at J, with 15 bases between the two ends. The CDR3 extends over 15 amino acids. The germline V gene has CDR1 SNHLY and CDR2 FYNNEI. The data were obtained in a study of regulatory T cells in long-lasting Graves disease. Notes on the study in general: Persistent Graves' patients showed less TCR diversity than newly diagnosed patients showed. Among samples with persistent disease, TRBV28, TRBJ1-2 and TRBJ2-5 were favored.

CDR3 regions were amplified by Arm-PCR using iRepertoire HTBI primers to build TCR beta libraries. TCRdb reanalysed the multiplex PCR reads using MiXCR and keeps one entry per CDR3 protein. The sample carries about 620,000 distinct CDR3 sequences, roughly 16% recorded once. Time point denoted: newly diagnosed GD, antithyroid drugs for less than 3 months. PBMC-derived RNA was used for the TCR library. This same sample was also part of a study on T cells in Graves' hyperthyroidism and ophthalmopathy. That study reports: In blood, most of the thyroid clonotypes expanded above 0.001 were also present.

V gene TRBV2 combines with J gene TRBJ1-4; D may be TRBD1 (5 bases). The source of this sequence is a woman aged 30 to 39 with Graves disease. This material consisted of peripheral blood mononuclear cells (PBMCs), taken at new diagnosis, from a patient treated with antithyroid drugs. CDR3 sequence: CASSDRDEGVEKLFF. The CDR3 nucleotides are TGTGCCAGCAGTGACAGGGACGAGGGTGTTGAAAAACTGTTTTTT.